The T cell receptor (beta chain) described here comes from a study of response to subunit inactivated influenza vaccine. This clonotype was observed a handful of times. TCRdb reprocessed the RT-PCR reads with MiXCR, giving one entry per CDR3 protein. The table shows 650,000 to 800,000 distinct CDR3 sequences, with 11% to 15% occurring only once. The sequences come from PBMCs from blood, collected roughly 2 weeks before vaccination. This clonotype was obtained from a middle-aged man who received an inactivated influenza vaccine.

The CDR3: CASSQHRDREDTQYF. The CDR3 nucleotides read TGCGCCAGCAGCCAACACCGGGACAGGGAAGATACGCAGTATTTT. This sequence joins TRBV4-3 and TRBJ2-3, with TRBD1 identical over 9 bases. The CDR3 loop spans 15 amino acids. V trimming: 2 bases; J trimming: 5 bases; junction bases outside the gene matches: 5. CDR1 is LGHNA, CDR2 YSLEER, per germline.